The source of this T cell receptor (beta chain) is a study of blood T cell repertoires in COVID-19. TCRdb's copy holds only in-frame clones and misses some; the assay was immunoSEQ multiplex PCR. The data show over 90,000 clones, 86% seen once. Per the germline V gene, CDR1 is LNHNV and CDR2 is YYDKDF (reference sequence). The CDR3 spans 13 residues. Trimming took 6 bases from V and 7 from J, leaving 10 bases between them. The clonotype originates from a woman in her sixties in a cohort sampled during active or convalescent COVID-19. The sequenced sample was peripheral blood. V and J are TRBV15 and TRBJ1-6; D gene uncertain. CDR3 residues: CATSESPNSPLHF. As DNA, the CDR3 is TGTGCCACCAGTGAGAGCCCAAATTCACCCCTCCACTTT.